The 2 T cell receptor beta chains in this list originate from one sample, sequenced in a study of T cells in localized non-small cell lung cancer. Some clones are missing from TCRdb's copy, which holds only in-frame ones; the method was immunoSEQ multiplex PCR. The table has fewer than 25,000 clones, about 92% seen once. The sequenced sample was peripheral blood, obtained before any cancer treatment. The receptors stem from a man aged 40-75 years with stage III squamous cell lung carcinoma.

With respect to this clone: A read error may account for a junction end that differs from germline. The genes are TRBV5-1 and TRBJ1-2, with D perhaps matching TRBD1 (5 bases). The CDR3 sequence is 15 residues long. Germline V gives CDR1 SGHRS, CDR2 YFSETQ. CDR3 protein: CAGSLDSGGEDGYTF. The DNA for the CDR3 is TGCGCCGGCAGCTTGGATTCTGGGGGAGAGGATGGCTACACCTTC.

The gene calls are TRBV13 and TRBJ2-7; TRBD1 aligns across 7 bases. The CDR3 is 13 amino acids. Looked up from germline, CDR1 is PRHDT and CDR2 is FYEKMQ (reference sequence). V shed 3 bases and J 3 bases; nucleotides not matched to a gene: 2. Here the CDR3 DNA reads TGTGCCAGCAGCTTGGCAGGGGGCTACGAGCAGTACTTC. It encodes CASSLAGGYEQYF.